The clone carrying this TCR beta chain appeared a few times. Sample-barcoded 5' priming and a J-beta primer mix drove a second PCR of 7 to 11 cycles. TCRdb re-analysed the 5' RACE reads in MiXCR, keeping a single row per CDR3 protein. The profile shows about 1.1 million distinct CDR3 sequences, around two fifths of them singletons. V was clipped by 3 bases and J by 1 base; unmatched bases: 5. The CDR3 consists of 15 residues. From germline, CDR1 is LNHNV and CDR2 YYDKDF (reference sequence). These data are taken from a study of blood T cells in healthy people across ages. The TCR originated in a man younger than 35 in good health. V usage is TRBV15 and J usage is TRBJ1-1, with 7 bases that match TRBD1. The material sequenced was blood. In DNA, the CDR3 is TGTGCCACCAGCAGGGAATGGACAGGGAACACTGAAGCTTTCTTT. Its translation: CATSREWTGNTEAFF.